A single sample gave rise to the 21 T cell receptor beta chains below, sequenced in a study of shared clonotypes between healthy human individuals. TCRdb's table, derived via immunoSEQ multiplex PCR, lists solely in-frame clones and lacks some. The table includes approximately 530,000 clones, about 96% detected once. Sequencing was carried out using naive CD4+ T cells sorted from blood. The subset was: CD45RA+ positively selected. These receptors were obtained from a woman aged 30 to 39 in good health.

The V gene is TRBV21-1, the J gene TRBJ2-7; no check of the table's D call, TRBD1, against the DNA was made. TRBV21-1 is reported as a pseudogene. The CDR3 has 13 amino acids. The CDR3 spells CASSKGPHYEQYF. The CDR3, as DNA: TGTGCCAGCAGCAAAGGTCCACACTACGAGCAGTACTTC.

This CDR3 is CASSFGGSKAFF. Written as DNA, the CDR3 is TGTGCCAGCAGCTTTGGAGGCTCTAAAGCTTTCTTT. J is TRBJ1-1 and V is TRBV11-2, with no clear D. The CDR3 has 12 amino acids. Germline lookup yields CDR1 SGHAT and CDR2 FQNNGV. V lost 3 bases and J 9 bases, leaving 11 bases between the germline ends.

The CDR3 sequence is CASSRGLAGVETQYF. In nucleotides, the CDR3 is TGTGCCAGCAGCCGGGGACTAGCGGGAGTTGAGACCCAGTACTTC. The V call is TRBV28, the J call TRBJ2-5; TRBD2 matches 14 bases. CDR3 length equals 15 residues. The germline V gene encodes CDR1 MDHEN and CDR2 SYDVKM. V dropped 6 bases and J dropped 5; count of bases not matched to a gene: 5.

The V gene is TRBV2, the J gene TRBJ2-1; maybe TRBD2 (6 bases). The CDR3 runs to 17 residues. Trimming left V 7 bases short and J 1 base short, with 20 bases between. Germline V gene lookup returns CDR1 SNHLY and CDR2 FYNNEI. CDR3 sequence reads: CASTSGLTSRSYNEQFF. The CDR3 region has the DNA TGTGCCAGCACCTCGGGACTCACGAGCAGGTCCTACAATGAGCAGTTCTTC.

This chain joins TRBV6-5 and TRBJ2-3; D is undetermined. The V gene's germline CDR1 is MNHEY and CDR2 SVGAGI. Trimming removed 10 bases from V and 3 bases from J, with 5 bases in between. CDR3 length: 10 amino acids. Here the CDR3 reads CATKTDTQYF. In DNA, the CDR3 is TGTGCCACCAAGACAGATACGCAGTATTTT.

The rearrangement uses TRBV11-2 and TRBJ2-1, with D possibly TRBD1 on 5 matching bases. Germline V gene sequence: CDR1 SGHAT, CDR2 FQNNGV. V shed 7 bases and J shed 1 base, with 11 bases lying between them. The CDR3 spans 14 residues. This chain's CDR3 is CASTLGQSYNEQFF. The CDR3 DNA reads TGTGCCAGCACTCTAGGACAATCCTACAATGAGCAGTTCTTC.

The rearrangement uses TRBV7-8 and TRBJ2-3; TRBD1 aligns across 7 bases. The CDR3 loop spans 22 amino acids. V shed 5 bases, J shed 5 bases, and the junction held 31 bases outside the gene matches. The germline CDR1 and CDR2 sequences are SGHVS and FQNEAQ. DNA for the CDR3: TGTGCCAGCAGCCACAGGGGCGCAGGAGGTTCGTTCCGAGCAGCCTCGATAGATACGCAGTATTTT. Translation gives CASSHRGAGGSFRAASIDTQYF.

The rearrangement links TRBV18 to TRBJ1-4; D call uncertain. This CDR3 is built from 14 residues. Trimming pared 3 bases from V and 4 bases from J, leaving 9 bases between. Germline CDR1 is KGHSH and CDR2 is LQKENI. Written as DNA, the CDR3 is TGTGCCAGCTCACCCCTCCGGGATAATGAAAAACTGTTTTTT. Protein product: CASSPLRDNEKLFF.

The V gene is TRBV28, the J gene TRBJ1-2; perhaps TRBD1 as D (5 bases). From germline, CDR1 is MDHEN and CDR2 SYDVKM. The germline V and J ends were trimmed by 6 bases and 2 bases, with 10 bases remaining between them. The CDR3 loop spans 13 amino acids. CDR3 DNA: TGTGCCAGCAGCCAGAGACAGAACTATGGCTACACCTTC. This codes for CASSQRQNYGYTF.

The chain joins TRBV5-1 to TRBJ2-4; D may be TRBD1 or TRBD2 (7 bases each). The CDR3 sequence is 13 residues long. Per germline, CDR1 SGHRS and CDR2 YFSETQ. V shed 1 base and J shed 10 bases, with 12 bases lying between them. CDR3 DNA: TGCGCCAGCAGCTTGACCCAGGGGGGGATTCAGTACTTC. It codes for CASSLTQGGIQYF.

This clone was observed a single time. V and J are TRBV28 and TRBJ1-4; D might be TRBD1 (5 bases). The CDR3 loop spans 14 amino acids. V dropped 6 bases and J dropped 10 bases, with 18 bases sitting between them. Germline V gene sequence: CDR1 MDHEN, CDR2 SYDVKM. The CDR3 region is CASRLTGARGKLFF. CDR3 nucleotide sequence: TGTGCCAGCAGATTGACCGGGGCTCGAGGAAAACTGTTTTTT.

The chain couples TRBV6-5 to TRBJ2-7; tentatively, D is TRBD1 or TRBD2 (5 bases each). The germline V and J ends were trimmed by 0 bases and 2 bases, with 11 bases remaining between them. Germline CDR1 MNHEY, CDR2 SVGAGI. This CDR3 is 15 amino acids long. Here the CDR3 reads CASSYSGDGAYEQYF. As DNA, the CDR3 is TGTGCCAGCAGTTACTCCGGGGACGGGGCCTACGAGCAGTACTTC.

The chain links TRBV15 to TRBJ2-2; the match to TRBD1 covers 9 bases. The CDR3 has 15 amino acids. With V trimmed by 3 bases and J by 4 bases, 3 bases remained unmatched. Germline V lookup: CDR1 LNHNV, CDR2 YYDKDF (reference sequence). CDR3 nucleotide sequence: TGTGCCACCAGCAGGGGACAGGGTCGCACCGGGGAGCTGTTTTTT. Protein product: CATSRGQGRTGELFF.

The chain recombines TRBV30 with TRBJ2-2; D unclear. Germline V gene sequence: CDR1 GTSNPN, CDR2 SVGIG (reference sequence). This CDR3 region has 14 residues. V lost 4 bases and J 3 bases, leaving 12 bases between the germline ends. The CDR3 here is CAWTYRVDTGELFF. In DNA form, the CDR3 reads TGTGCCTGGACATATCGGGTCGACACCGGGGAGCTGTTTTTT.

The CDR3 DNA follows: TGTGCCAGCAGTTTTATCAGGGGGCGCCCGGGCACTGAAGCTTTCTTT. Translated, it gives CASSFIRGRPGTEAFF. The chain combines TRBV28 with TRBJ1-1, with 8 bases aligning to TRBD1. Germline V gene lookup returns CDR1 MDHEN and CDR2 SYDVKM. CDR3 length: 16 residues. Trimming removed 3 bases from V and 4 bases from J; junction bases left unmatched: 10.

This chain joins TRBV5-1 and TRBJ1-1, with D unclear. Between the trimmed V and J ends, which lost 0 bases and 0 bases, there was a span of 6 bases. Germline CDR1 reads SGHRS; CDR2 reads YFSETQ. The CDR3 runs to 14 residues. This CDR3 reads CASSLDLLNTEAFF. CDR3 DNA sequence: TGCGCCAGCAGCTTGGACCTCTTGAACACTGAAGCTTTCTTT.

The chain combines TRBV14 with TRBJ2-1; 14 bases map to TRBD2. Germline V CDR1 and CDR2: SGHDN, FVKESK. With 5 bases clipped from V and 7 bases from J, the junction kept 10 bases outside the gene matches. This CDR3 spans 17 amino acids. The CDR3 DNA reads as TGTGCCAGCAGCACAAGACTAGCGGGAGGGTTGTTGAATGAGCAGTTCTTC. Translation: CASSTRLAGGLLNEQFF.

CDR3 residues: CASSYQGAERYGYTF. CDR3 in DNA: TGTGCCAGCAGTTACCAGGGGGCTGAGCGCTATGGCTACACCTTC. The chain combines TRBV6-6 with TRBJ1-2; 8 nucleotides line up with TRBD1. CDR1 is MNHNY and CDR2 is SVGAGI in the germline V gene (reference sequence). The V segment lost 2 bases and the J segment 4 bases; nucleotides outside the gene matches: 6. The CDR3 is 15 residues long.

This rearrangement joins TRBV6-5 to TRBJ2-2, with D hard to call. The CDR3 loop spans 13 amino acids. Germline-derived CDR1 and CDR2 are MNHEY and SVGAGI. Trimming removed 2 bases at V and 5 bases at J, with 6 bases between. Here the CDR3 DNA reads TGTGCCAGCAGTTACATGGAGACCGGGGAGCTGTTTTTT. Protein: CASSYMETGELFF.

The V gene is TRBV28, the J gene TRBJ1-6, with 7 nucleotides matching TRBD1. Germline CDR1 reads MDHEN; CDR2 reads SYDVKM. Unmatched junction bases numbered 9, after V lost 3 bases and J lost 10 bases. This CDR3 comprises 15 residues. DNA for the CDR3: TGTGCCAGCAGTTTGGGAGGAGGGGGCGGCTCACCCCTCCACTTT. This sequence encodes CASSLGGGGGSPLHF.

The gene calls are TRBV28 and TRBJ2-5; D not resolved. The DNA end favors TRBJ2-7, so the J call may be wrong. CDR3 length: 13 amino acids. Germline CDR1 MDHEN, CDR2 SYDVKM. The CDR3 spells CASSRVGSYEQYF. CDR3 DNA: TGTGCCAGCAGTCGCGTCGGCTCCTACGAGCAGTACTTC.